Included here is one T cell receptor (beta chain) sequence, with context. The germline CDR1 and CDR2 sequences are MNHNY and SVGAGI (reference sequence). V was cut by 8 bases and J by 3 bases, with 16 bases left in between. The CDR3 sequence is 14 residues long. This sample is part of a study of PD-1 blockade in classical Hodgkin lymphoma. TCRdb keeps only in-frame clones here, not all; method: immunoSEQ multiplex PCR. The data hold around 21,000 clones, with less than 90% observed a single time. This sample's time point: cycle 4 day 1 (C4D1), after 5 to 7 weeks of nivolumab. The patients all showed relapse after autologous stem cell transplantation, while their brentuximab vedotin exposure varied. PBMCs were thawed, and CD8+ T cells were then isolated from them by magnetic negative selection.

The rearrangement uses TRBV6-6 and TRBJ2-5; D remains unclear. This TCR came from a human donor with classical Hodgkin lymphoma. The sample in question was CD8+ T cells from blood, obtained before the fourth cycle of nivolumab. This CDR3 reads CASSGGSLEETQYF. For the CDR3, the DNA is TGTGCCAGCTCGGGCGGATCCCTGGAAGAGACCCAGTACTTC.